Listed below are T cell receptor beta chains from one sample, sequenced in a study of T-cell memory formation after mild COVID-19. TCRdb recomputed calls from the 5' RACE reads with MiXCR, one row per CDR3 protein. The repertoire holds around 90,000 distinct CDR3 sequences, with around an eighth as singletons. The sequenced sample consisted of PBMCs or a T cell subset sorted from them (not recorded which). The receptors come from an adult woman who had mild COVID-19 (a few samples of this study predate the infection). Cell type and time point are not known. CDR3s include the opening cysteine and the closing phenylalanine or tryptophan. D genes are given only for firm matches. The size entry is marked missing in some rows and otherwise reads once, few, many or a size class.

CDR3aa: CASSLPRQDNEKLFF
CDR3nt: TGTGCCAGCAGCCTCCCCCGACAAGATAATGAAAAACTGTTTTTT
j_gene: TRBJ1-4
v_gene: TRBV3-1
d_gene: NA
abundance: NA

CDR3aa: CSVETTSGRAPTDTQYF
CDR3nt: TGCAGCGTTGAAACGACTAGCGGGCGGGCCCCCACAGATACGCAGTATTTT
j_gene: TRBJ2-3
v_gene: TRBV29-1
d_gene: TRBD2
abundance: many

CDR3aa: CASSRQGNQAKNIQYF
CDR3nt: TGTGCCAGCAGCCGACAGGGGAATCAAGCCAAAAACATTCAGTACTTC
j_gene: TRBJ2-4
v_gene: TRBV7-9
d_gene: TRBD1
abundance: many

CDR3aa: CAIPRQGTGELFF
CDR3nt: TGTGCCATCCCGAGACAGGGCACCGGGGAGCTGTTTTTT
j_gene: TRBJ2-2
v_gene: TRBV2
d_gene: TRBD1
abundance: few

CDR3aa: CASSYSLAGARDEQFF
CDR3nt: TGTGCCAGCAGTTACTCACTAGCGGGAGCCAGGGATGAGCAGTTCTTC
j_gene: TRBJ2-1
v_gene: TRBV27
d_gene: TRBD2
abundance: NA

CDR3aa: CASSVSSGSKYEQYF
CDR3nt: TGTGCCAGCAGCGTATCTAGCGGGAGTAAGTACGAGCAGTACTTC
j_gene: TRBJ2-7
v_gene: TRBV9
d_gene: TRBD2
abundance: few

CDR3aa: CASSLSLNTGELFF
CDR3nt: TGCGCCAGCAGCTTGTCATTAAACACCGGGGAGCTGTTTTTT
j_gene: TRBJ2-2
v_gene: TRBV5-1
d_gene: NA
abundance: few

CDR3aa: CASTNRGADSGANVLTF
CDR3nt: TGCGCCAGCACCAACAGGGGAGCCGACTCTGGGGCCAACGTCCTGACTTTC
j_gene: TRBJ2-6
v_gene: TRBV5-1
d_gene: TRBD1
abundance: NA

CDR3aa: CASSYSVSGLYEQYF
CDR3nt: TGTGCCAGCAGTTACAGTGTTTCGGGGCTCTACGAGCAGTACTTC
j_gene: TRBJ2-7
v_gene: TRBV6-5
d_gene: NA
abundance: NA

CDR3aa: CASTLYPPQDVYNEQFF
CDR3nt: TGTGCCAGCACCCTTTACCCCCCCCAAGATGTCTACAATGAGCAGTTCTTC
j_gene: TRBJ2-1
v_gene: TRBV7-2
d_gene: NA
abundance: NA

CDR3aa: CSGTLENTGELFF
CDR3nt: TGCAGCGGGACACTAGAGAACACCGGGGAGCTGTTTTTT
j_gene: TRBJ2-2
v_gene: TRBV29-1
d_gene: NA
abundance: many

CDR3aa: CASSTPGTNSYEQYF
CDR3nt: TGTGCCAGCAGTACGCCCGGGACTAACTCCTACGAGCAGTACTTC
j_gene: TRBJ2-7
v_gene: TRBV27
d_gene: TRBD2
abundance: few

CDR3aa: CASSGISGEQYF
CDR3nt: TGTGCCAGCAGCGGCATCAGCGGCGAGCAGTACTTC
j_gene: TRBJ2-7
v_gene: TRBV9
d_gene: NA
abundance: NA

CDR3aa: CSARDTSGNYEQYF
CDR3nt: TGCAGTGCTAGAGATACCAGCGGAAACTACGAGCAGTACTTC
j_gene: TRBJ2-7
v_gene: TRBV20-1
d_gene: NA
abundance: few

CDR3aa: CASSPFGTRETQYF
CDR3nt: TGTGCCAGCAGCCCATTTGGGACTAGGGAGACCCAGTACTTC
j_gene: TRBJ2-5
v_gene: TRBV7-8
d_gene: TRBD2
abundance: few

CDR3aa: CASSEGQGLGLAKNIQYF
CDR3nt: TGTGCCAGCAGCGAGGGACAGGGGTTGGGGCTAGCCAAAAACATTCAGTACTTC
j_gene: TRBJ2-4
v_gene: TRBV7-8
d_gene: TRBD1
abundance: NA

CDR3aa: CASQDRTITGELFF
CDR3nt: TGTGCCAGCCAGGACAGGACCATCACCGGGGAGCTGTTTTTT
j_gene: TRBJ2-2
v_gene: TRBV12-3/TRBV12-4
d_gene: TRBD1
abundance: many

CDR3aa: CASSLDFPPPGTRDYNEQFF
CDR3nt: TGTGCCAGCAGCTTAGATTTTCCCCCTCCCGGGACTAGGGATTACAATGAGCAGTTCTTC
j_gene: TRBJ2-1
v_gene: TRBV11-3
d_gene: TRBD2
abundance: few

CDR3aa: CASSLEKQLEAFF
CDR3nt: TGCGCCAGCAGCTTGGAGAAACAGCTTGAAGCTTTCTTT
j_gene: TRBJ1-1
v_gene: TRBV5-1
d_gene: NA
abundance: NA

CDR3aa: CSVVVGGTYEQYF
CDR3nt: TGCAGCGTTGTTGTGGGAGGGACCTACGAGCAGTACTTC
j_gene: TRBJ2-7
v_gene: TRBV29-1
d_gene: TRBD2
abundance: NA

CDR3aa: CASSGTGGDTEAFF
CDR3nt: TGTGCCAGCAGTGGGACAGGTGGGGACACTGAAGCTTTCTTT
j_gene: TRBJ1-1
v_gene: TRBV6-1
d_gene: TRBD1
abundance: NA

CDR3aa: CSVEGWASGSHSETQYF
CDR3nt: TGCAGCGTTGAAGGATGGGCTAGCGGGAGTCATTCAGAGACCCAGTACTTC
j_gene: TRBJ2-5
v_gene: TRBV29-1
d_gene: TRBD2
abundance: few

CDR3aa: CASGQDLYTGELFF
CDR3nt: TGTGCCAGCGGACAGGACTTATACACCGGGGAGCTGTTTTTT
j_gene: TRBJ2-2
v_gene: TRBV12-3/TRBV12-4
d_gene: TRBD1
abundance: few

CDR3aa: CSVSPGLNSYEQYF
CDR3nt: TGCAGCGTTTCACCGGGCCTGAACTCCTACGAGCAGTACTTC
j_gene: TRBJ2-7
v_gene: TRBV29-1
d_gene: NA
abundance: many

CDR3aa: CASSLDPSVNTEAFF
CDR3nt: TGTGCCAGCAGCTTGGATCCGTCGGTGAACACTGAAGCTTTCTTT
j_gene: TRBJ1-1
v_gene: TRBV5-6
d_gene: NA
abundance: NA

CDR3aa: CASSQNSGARDEQFF
CDR3nt: TGTGCCAGCAGCCAAAATTCAGGGGCGCGTGATGAGCAGTTCTTC
j_gene: TRBJ2-1
v_gene: TRBV4-2
d_gene: NA
abundance: many

CDR3aa: CASSFGVTSWETQYF
CDR3nt: TGTGCCAGCAGTTTCGGAGTTACAAGTTGGGAGACCCAGTACTTC
j_gene: TRBJ2-5
v_gene: TRBV27
d_gene: NA
abundance: NA

CDR3aa: CATSDFTEQFF
CDR3nt: TGTGCCACCAGTGATTTTACGGAACAGTTCTTC
j_gene: TRBJ2-1
v_gene: TRBV24-1
d_gene: NA
abundance: few

CDR3aa: CASSFPGDGELFF
CDR3nt: TGTGCCAGCAGCTTCCCAGGGGACGGGGAGCTGTTTTTT
j_gene: TRBJ2-2
v_gene: TRBV5-5
d_gene: NA
abundance: many

CDR3aa: CASSLDQGGGLRADEQFF
CDR3nt: TGTGCCAGCAGCTTGGATCAGGGCGGGGGCCTTCGGGCCGATGAGCAGTTCTTC
j_gene: TRBJ2-1
v_gene: TRBV5-5
d_gene: NA
abundance: many

CDR3aa: CASSGVGTSGASYEQYF
CDR3nt: TGCGCCAGCAGCGGGGTCGGGACTAGCGGGGCCTCCTACGAGCAGTACTTC
j_gene: TRBJ2-7
v_gene: TRBV5-1
d_gene: TRBD2
abundance: few

CDR3aa: CASRTSGSDETQYF
CDR3nt: TGTGCCAGCAGGACTAGCGGGAGTGATGAGACCCAGTACTTC
j_gene: TRBJ2-5
v_gene: TRBV11-3
d_gene: TRBD2
abundance: NA

CDR3aa: CASSLARGGTEAFF
CDR3nt: TGTGCCAGCAGCTTAGCGAGGGGGGGAACTGAAGCTTTCTTT
j_gene: TRBJ1-1
v_gene: TRBV7-9
d_gene: NA
abundance: few

CDR3aa: CASSQDPGAGGVETQYF
CDR3nt: TGCGCCAGCAGCCAGGACCCCGGTGCGGGGGGCGTTGAGACCCAGTACTTC
j_gene: TRBJ2-5
v_gene: TRBV4-3
d_gene: TRBD2
abundance: NA

CDR3aa: CASTPWGEHEQFF
CDR3nt: TGTGCCAGCACCCCCTGGGGGGAACATGAGCAGTTCTTC
j_gene: TRBJ2-1
v_gene: TRBV5-5
d_gene: NA
abundance: few

CDR3aa: CASSPRGGASLGDQTQYF
CDR3nt: TGCGCCAGCAGTCCAAGAGGGGGGGCCTCGTTGGGGGATCAGACCCAGTACTTC
j_gene: TRBJ2-5
v_gene: TRBV4-1
d_gene: NA
abundance: NA

CDR3aa: CASSQDGSGASYEQYF
CDR3nt: TGCGCCAGCAGCCAAGACGGCAGCGGGGCCTCCTACGAGCAGTACTTC
j_gene: TRBJ2-7
v_gene: TRBV4-1
d_gene: TRBD2
abundance: few

CDR3aa: CAISTAATSGADTQYF
CDR3nt: TGTGCCATCAGTACCGCCGCGACTAGCGGGGCCGATACGCAGTATTTT
j_gene: TRBJ2-3
v_gene: TRBV10-3
d_gene: TRBD2
abundance: NA

CDR3aa: CASSLDRGRTEAFF
CDR3nt: TGTGCCAGCAGCTTGGACAGGGGTAGAACTGAAGCTTTCTTT
j_gene: TRBJ1-1
v_gene: TRBV5-4
d_gene: TRBD1
abundance: NA

CDR3aa: CASSQASGGFQETQYF
CDR3nt: TGCGCCAGCAGCCAGGCTAGCGGGGGCTTCCAAGAGACCCAGTACTTC
j_gene: TRBJ2-5
v_gene: TRBV4-1
d_gene: TRBD2
abundance: NA

CDR3aa: CASSSSGTSGLYEQYF
CDR3nt: TGTGCCAGCAGCTCGAGTGGGACTAGCGGGTTATACGAGCAGTACTTC
j_gene: TRBJ2-7
v_gene: TRBV7-2
d_gene: TRBD2
abundance: few